One and the same sample provided the 17 T cell receptor beta chains below, sequenced in a study of sequential checkpoint blockade in melanoma. Documented treatment: randomized to nivolumab then ipilimumab (arm A) or the reverse (arm B). Using immunoSEQ multiplex PCR, the repertoire was profiled, and TCRdb retains in-frame clones only, with some absent. The data hold 8,500 to 10,000 clones, with about 71% observed a single time. This specimen consisted of CD8+ T cells sorted from blood (inferred from file names), obtained from a patient given nivolumab and ipilimumab in sequence. The receptors here all came from a human donor with melanoma.

J is TRBJ2-1 and V is TRBV27; weak D call: TRBD2 (5 bases). CDR1 MNHEY and CDR2 SMNVEV come from the germline V gene (reference sequence). Trimming cost V 2 bases and J 8 bases, with 10 bases left between them. The length of the CDR3 is 13 residues. CDR3 sequence (DNA): TGTGCCAGCAGTTTAGGGAGTATCTATGAGCAGTTCTTC. Its translation: CASSLGSIYEQFF.

As concerns this clone: Other nucleotide sequences in the sample specify the same CDR3. The chain combines TRBV27 with TRBJ2-5; 11 bases are shared with TRBD1. V shed 6 bases and J 5 bases; nucleotides not matched to a gene: 8. The CDR3 contains 15 residues. CDR1 and CDR2 from the germline V gene are MNHEY and SMNVEV (reference sequence). The CDR3 loop is CASRKGQGALETQYF. CDR3 DNA: TGTGCCAGCAGGAAAGGACAGGGGGCTTTGGAGACCCAGTACTTC.

This clone turned up a few times. DNA for the CDR3: TGCGCCAGCAGCCAAGAACAGGGTAATGAAAAACTGTTTTTT. Protein product: CASSQEQGNEKLFF. The rearrangement links TRBV4-3 to TRBJ1-4, with D perhaps matching TRBD1 (6 bases). The CDR3 contains 14 residues. Germline CDR1 LGHNA, CDR2 YSLEER. The ends were cut back, 0 bases at V and 4 bases at J, with 6 bases in the middle.

CDR3 residues: CASSQNRGGGYGYTF. CDR3 sequence (DNA): TGCGCCAGCAGCCAAAACAGGGGGGGAGGGTATGGCTACACCTTC. The J gene is TRBJ1-2, the V gene TRBV4-3; TRBD1 matches 8 bases. The V segment lost 2 bases and the J segment 5 bases; nucleotides outside the gene matches: 7. Per germline, CDR1 LGHNA and CDR2 YSLEER. The CDR3 is made up of 15 amino acids.

This clone came up a few times. The chain uses TRBV5-4 and TRBJ2-2; no reliable D call. Trimming stripped 6 bases from V and 0 bases from J, with 15 bases between. CDR1 is SGHNT, CDR2 YYREEE, per germline (reference sequence). The CDR3 extends over 16 amino acids. This CDR3 reads CASTPIDGANTGELFF. CDR3 sequence (DNA): TGTGCCAGCACCCCCATCGACGGAGCGAACACCGGGGAGCTGTTTTTT.

The chain carries TRBV28 and TRBJ1-2; D unresolved. CDR1 and CDR2 from the germline V gene are MDHEN and SYDVKM. The length of the CDR3 is 11 residues. V shed 3 bases and J shed 8 bases, with 7 bases lying between them. The CDR3 spells CASSFPGGYTF. CDR3 bases: TGTGCCAGCAGTTTCCCGGGAGGCTACACCTTC.

The gene calls are TRBV19 and TRBJ1-1; D uncertain. V lost 6 bases and J 4 bases, leaving 6 bases between the germline ends. CDR1 and CDR2 (germline): LNHDA, SQIVND (reference sequence). The CDR3 has 11 residues. The CDR3 region is CASRFGTEAFF. The CDR3 DNA follows: TGTGCCAGTAGGTTCGGCACTGAAGCTTTCTTT.

The V and J genes are TRBV30 and TRBJ2-7, with TRBD1 identical over 9 bases. Trimming removed 5 bases from V and 5 bases from J; junction bases left unmatched: 4. The V gene's germline CDR1 is GTSNPN and CDR2 SVGIG (reference sequence). This CDR3 has 12 residues. The CDR3 nucleotides are TGTGCCTGGGGACAGGGGTCCCACGAGCAGTACTTC. This codes for CAWGQGSHEQYF.

The rearrangement links TRBV7-8 to TRBJ2-5, with D unresolved. The J call may be in error: the DNA end matches TRBJ2-7 better. CDR3 length equals 11 residues. Germline CDR1 is SGHVS and CDR2 is FQNEAQ. The DNA of the CDR3 is TGTGCCAGCAGCTCCACCTACGAGCAGTACTTC. It codes for CASSSTYEQYF.

This clone was seen only a few times. The sample contains more than one DNA sequence encoding this CDR3. V usage is TRBV27 and J usage is TRBJ1-1; D might be TRBD1 (5 bases). The V gene's germline CDR1 is MNHEY and CDR2 SMNVEV (reference sequence). Trimming removed 2 bases from V and 1 base from J, with 5 bases in between. CDR3 length equals 13 residues. CDR3 in DNA: TGTGCCAGCAGTTTACAGGGGAACACTGAAGCTTTCTTT. It yields the protein CASSLQGNTEAFF.

The table lists this clone with a count of one. The genes are TRBV6-5 and TRBJ2-7; D perhaps matches TRBD1 (6 bases). Trimming stripped 2 bases from V and 0 bases from J, with 11 bases between. Per the germline V gene, CDR1 is MNHEY and CDR2 is SVGAGI. The CDR3 consists of 15 residues. Here the CDR3 reads CASSYGQGSSYEQYF. The CDR3 DNA follows: TGTGCCAGCAGTTACGGCCAGGGGAGCTCCTACGAGCAGTACTTC.

The chain links TRBV7-6 to TRBJ2-3, with no clear D. V was cut by 6 bases and J by 1 base, with 14 bases left in between. The CDR3 covers 15 residues. The V gene's germline CDR1 is SGHVS and CDR2 FNYEAQ. CDR3 loop: CASSPRVTGTDTQYF. The CDR3 bases are TGTGCCAGCAGTCCCCGGGTTACGGGCACAGATACGCAGTATTTT.

The chain recombines TRBV9 with TRBJ2-5, with 10 bases lining up with TRBD2. V shed 0 bases, J shed 4 bases, and the junction held 3 bases outside the gene matches. CDR1 and CDR2 from the germline V gene are SGDLS and YYNGEE. This CDR3 comprises 15 residues. CDR3 sequence (DNA): TGTGCCAGCAGCGTAGCGAGCGGGAGGGTAGAGACCCAGTACTTC. Translated, it gives CASSVASGRVETQYF.

This chain joins TRBV13 and TRBJ2-1; 8 bases fit TRBD1. The CDR3 runs 12 residues. Germline V CDR1 and CDR2: PRHDT, FYEKMQ (reference sequence). V gave up 5 bases and J gave up 8 bases; unmatched junction bases: 2. The DNA of the CDR3 is TGTGCCAGCAGCGCGACAGGGGATGAGCAGTTCTTC. This codes for CASSATGDEQFF.

The chain has TRBV4-3 and TRBJ1-3; D not resolved. CDR3 size: 16 residues. CDR1 and CDR2 (germline): LGHNA, YSLEER. Between the trimmed V and J ends, which lost 0 bases and 0 bases, there was a span of 9 bases. The CDR3 DNA is TGCGCCAGCAGCCAAGACCACGGGGTCTCTGGAAACACCATATATTTT. This codes for CASSQDHGVSGNTIYF.

The chain carries TRBV28 and TRBJ2-7; 11 bases match TRBD1. The length of the CDR3 is 15 residues. V was pared by 4 bases and J by 7 bases, with 9 bases of the junction left unmatched. Germline CDR1 is MDHEN and CDR2 is SYDVKM. CDR3 sequence (DNA): TGTGCCAGCAGTTCCGTTGGGGACAGGGGGAGGGAGCAGTACTTC. Its protein is CASSSVGDRGREQYF.

The table lists this clone with a count of one. V gene TRBV4-1 combines with J gene TRBJ1-5; D unresolved. The germline V and J ends were trimmed by 0 bases and 0 bases, with 6 bases remaining between them. This CDR3 comprises 15 residues. Germline CDR1 reads MGHRA; CDR2 reads YSYEKL. CDR3 protein: CASSQDEFSNQPQHF. For the CDR3, the DNA is TGCGCCAGCAGCCAAGATGAGTTTAGCAATCAGCCCCAGCATTTT.